The 3 T cell receptor beta chains presented below share a single source sample, sequenced in a study of shared clonotypes between healthy human individuals (dated by TCRdb to the early 2020s). Preparation of the library involved the immunoSEQ multiplex PCR assay. TCRdb took this table from immuneACCESS and kept in-frame rearrangements with V and J called. Such tables lack part of the clones; where checked against another copy, unresolved V genes explain under half of the gap, and the rest is unexplained. This sample gives about 1.1 million clones in total; approximately 80% of them show up just once. The ten largest clones capture 0.89% of the sample. Sequencing input: memory CD4+ T cells from PBMCs. The cell subset or site label, as the study defines it: CD45RA-negative fraction. These receptors were collected from a young man in good health. Some clones in this sample may be carry-over from other donors' samples.

The count of this clone is one. The chain joins TRBV4-1 to TRBJ2-1, with D tentatively TRBD2 (6 bases). V lost 2 bases and J lost 7, with 21 bases in between. The germline gives CDR1 MGHRA, CDR2 YSYEKL. The CDR3 contains 17 residues. The CDR3, as DNA: TGCGCCAGCAGCCAACCGGGTCCAACTAGCAAGAGTAATGAGCAGTTCTTC. This encodes CASSQPGPTSKSNEQFF.

Only one count was recorded for this clone. DNA of the CDR3: TGCGCCAGCAGCCCTGGGACTAGCGGGAGGCCCATTGGGAATGAGCAGTTCTTC. Translating gives CASSPGTSGRPIGNEQFF. J is TRBJ2-1 and V is TRBV5-1; 15 bases are a match to TRBD2. CDR1 is SGHRS and CDR2 is YFSETQ in the germline V gene. V was pared by 4 bases and J by 7 bases, with 12 bases of the junction left unmatched. The CDR3 contains 18 residues.

This chain links TRBV9 with TRBJ2-2; tentative D call: TRBD2 (5 bases). The CDR3 is 13 residues long. V lost 3 bases, J lost 3 bases, and 6 bases lay in between. Germline CDR1 reads SGDLS; CDR2 reads YYNGEE. The DNA of the CDR3 is TGTGCCAGCAGCGGCGGGTACACCGGGGAGCTGTTTTTT. It yields the protein CASSGGYTGELFF.